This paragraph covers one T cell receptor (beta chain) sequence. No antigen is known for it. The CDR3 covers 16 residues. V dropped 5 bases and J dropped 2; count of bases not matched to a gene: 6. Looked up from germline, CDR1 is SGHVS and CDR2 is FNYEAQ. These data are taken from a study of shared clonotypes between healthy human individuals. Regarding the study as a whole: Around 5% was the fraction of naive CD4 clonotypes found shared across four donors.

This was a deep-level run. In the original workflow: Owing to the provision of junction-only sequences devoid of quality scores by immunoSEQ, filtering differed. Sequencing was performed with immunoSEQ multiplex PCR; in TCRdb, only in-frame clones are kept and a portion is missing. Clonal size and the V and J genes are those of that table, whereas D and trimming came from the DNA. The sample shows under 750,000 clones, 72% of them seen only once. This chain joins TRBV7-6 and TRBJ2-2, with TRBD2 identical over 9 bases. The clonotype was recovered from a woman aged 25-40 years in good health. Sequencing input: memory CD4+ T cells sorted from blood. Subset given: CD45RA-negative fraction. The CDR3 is CASSAGTSHNTGELFF. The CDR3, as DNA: TGTGCCAGCAGCGCGGGGACTAGCCATAACACCGGGGAGCTGTTTTTT.